This entry features one TCR beta chain sequence. What it recognizes is unknown. The sample is drawn from a study of cytomegalovirus exposure and HLA in healthy donors. Study findings and constraints: In vitro data verified three CMV-associated chains as specific for CMV antigens. Investigators reported fewer than 200 TCR beta chains as tied to cytomegalovirus.

V dropped 0 bases and J dropped 1 base, with 7 bases sitting between them. Per the germline V gene, CDR1 is LNHNV and CDR2 is YYDKDF (reference sequence). The CDR3 contains 14 residues. The data were produced by immunoSEQ multiplex PCR, yet TCRdb's version contains in-frame clones alone and is incomplete. The data show around 120,000 clones, with roughly 83% seen just once and around 5% held by the top ten. The TCR originated in a man between 18 and 29 years old in good health and CMV-seronegative. Material: PBMCs. The rearrangement links TRBV15 to TRBJ2-7; no clear D gene. CDR3 protein: CATSRDLQSYEQYF. Written as DNA, the CDR3 is TGTGCCACCAGCAGAGATTTGCAGTCCTACGAGCAGTACTTC.